What follows are 32 T cell receptor beta chains derived from one specimen sequenced in a study of T cells in Graves' hyperthyroidism and ophthalmopathy. Template material for amplifying TCR beta CDR3 regions consisted of RNA transcripts. A set of HTBI primers served as the primers for a first-round RT-PCR of the TCR CDR3. One entry per CDR3 protein, called by TCRdb with MiXCR from the multiplex PCR reads. The sample has about 700,000 distinct CDR3 sequences; about 15% are singletons. What was sequenced was blood. These receptors originate from a woman under 30 with Graves' hyperthyroidism.

Ten or more counts support this clonotype. The CDR3 coding sequence is TGTGCCAGCAGTCCCTGGCGGGAGTTGGGCACAGATACGCAGTATTTT. This codes for CASSPWRELGTDTQYF. The chain couples TRBV27 to TRBJ2-3; 7 bases match TRBD2. After removal of 5 bases from V and 1 base from J, the junction contained 9 bases not matched to a gene. The germline V gene has CDR1 MNHEY and CDR2 SMNVEV (reference sequence). This CDR3 contains 16 residues.

The chain combines TRBV7-2 with TRBJ1-1, with D hard to call. Between the trimmed V and J ends, which lost 10 bases and 9 bases, there was a span of 24 bases. The CDR3 contains 14 residues. Germline V lookup: CDR1 SGHTA, CDR2 FQGNSA. The CDR3 is CATRRPGGYPKAFF. DNA for the CDR3: TGTGCCACCAGGAGGCCAGGCGGCTATCCGAAAGCTTTCTTT.

The chain recombines TRBV19 with TRBJ2-7; TRBD2 aligns across 8 bases. CDR3 length: 14 amino acids. Losses at the gene ends were 4 bases for V and 2 bases for J; bases not matched to a gene: 4. Germline CDR1 and CDR2: LNHDA and SQIVND (reference sequence). CDR3 DNA: TGTGCCAGTAGTAAAGCGGGAGTTACCTACGAGCAGTACTTC. Translated: CASSKAGVTYEQYF.

The rearrangement links TRBV19 to TRBJ2-2; D is possibly TRBD2 (5 bases). From germline, CDR1 is LNHDA and CDR2 SQIVND (reference sequence). The CDR3 length is 14 residues. V lost 7 bases to trimming and J lost 5 bases, with 14 bases between them. Here the CDR3 DNA reads TGTGCCAGTACCGAGGAGGTGTGGACCGGGGAGCTGTTTTTT. Amino acids: CASTEEVWTGELFF.

This clonotype was recorded at least ten times. The J gene is TRBJ2-1, the V gene TRBV20-1; no clear D gene. Trimming shortened V by 3 bases and J by 8 bases, and 17 bases separated the two germline ends. CDR3 length equals 14 residues. Germline CDR1 is DFQATT and CDR2 is SNEGSKA (reference sequence). The CDR3 loop reads CSASRAEGYHEQFF. In DNA form, the CDR3 reads TGCAGTGCTAGCCGGGCCGAAGGTTACCATGAGCAGTTCTTC.

The chain employs TRBV20-1 and TRBJ1-2; 7 bases match TRBD1. This CDR3 contains 14 residues. Looked up from germline, CDR1 is DFQATT and CDR2 is SNEGSKA (reference sequence). J was trimmed by 4 bases and V by 3 bases; bases with no gene match: 8. For the CDR3, the DNA is TGCAGTGCTAGTATCAACAGGGGAGCCTATGGCTACACCTTC. This gives the protein CSASINRGAYGYTF.

This clonotype has at least ten counts. J is TRBJ1-5 and V is TRBV6-2 or TRBV6-3; D not resolved. Germline CDR1 and CDR2: MNHEY and SVGEGT. Trimming left V 0 bases short and J 15 bases short, with 15 bases between. This CDR3 comprises 13 residues. CDR3 amino acids: CASSYSIETWSHF. In DNA, the CDR3 is TGTGCCAGCAGTTACTCGATAGAGACTTGGTCGCATTTT.

This clonotype has ten or more counts. The chain is built from TRBV20-1 and TRBJ1-4; D not resolved. Germline V CDR1 and CDR2: DFQATT, SNEGSKA (reference sequence). V lost 1 base, J lost 7 bases, and 4 bases lay in between. The CDR3 extends over 11 amino acids. CDR3 DNA: TGCAGTGCTAGAGTAGTTGAAAAACTGTTTTTT. It is translated as CSARVVEKLFF.

As regards this clonotype: At one of its ends the junction is not consistent with the germline gene, which may arise from a read error. The chain is built from TRBV28 and TRBJ1-2; tentative D call: TRBD1 (5 bases). Germline CDR1 and CDR2: MDHEN and SYDVKM. CDR3 length equals 13 residues. CDR3 region: CASSPDRYYSYTF. The CDR3 DNA reads as TGTGCCAGCAGTCCTGACAGATACTATAGCTACACCTTC.

Ten or more counts support this clonotype. The chain employs TRBV12-3 or TRBV12-4 and TRBJ1-5; possible D gene TRBD1, 6 bases. V gave up 5 bases and J gave up 6 bases, with 8 bases separating them. This CDR3 has 12 amino acids. In DNA, the CDR3 is TGTGCCAGCAGTGGACAGAGTCAGCCCCAGCATTTT. Translated: CASSGQSQPQHF.

This clonotype was found many times. This sequence joins TRBV20-1 and TRBJ2-2, with TRBD2 matching 7 bases. From germline, CDR1 is DFQATT and CDR2 SNEGSKA (reference sequence). J was trimmed by 6 bases and V by 6 bases; bases with no gene match: 13. This CDR3 is built from 15 residues. CDR3 DNA: TGCAGTGCCAATAAGGGCGGGGGAAGGGCCGGGGAGCTGTTTTTT. Its protein is CSANKGGGRAGELFF.

This clonotype showed up many times. The V gene is TRBV7-7, the J gene TRBJ2-2; weak D call: TRBD2 (5 bases). The germline CDR1 and CDR2 sequences are SSHAT and FNYEAQ (reference sequence). The CDR3 is made up of 15 amino acids. V was trimmed by 5 bases and J by 0 bases, leaving 10 bases between them. CDR3 amino acids: CASSRSGSNTGELFF. For the CDR3, the DNA is TGTGCCAGCAGCAGAAGCGGTTCGAACACCGGGGAGCTGTTTTTT. Full variable domain (rest looked up from reference TRBV7-7 and TRBJ2-2): GAGVSQSPRYKVTKRGQDVTLRCDPISSHATLYWYQQALGQGPEFLTYFNYEAQPDKSGLPSDRFSAERPEGSISTLTIQRTEQRDSAMYRCASSRSGSNTGELFFGEGSRLTVL.

The chain is built from TRBV27 and TRBJ2-5; 9 bases align to TRBD1. The ends lost 6 bases at V and 10 bases at J; junction bases unmatched: 24. The CDR3 consists of 18 residues. CDR1 MNHEY and CDR2 SMNVEV come from the germline V gene (reference sequence). The CDR3, as DNA: TGTGCCAGCAGGCCTTTGACAGGGGGGCCTCGCAATGTCGTCAACCAGTACTTC. Residues: CASRPLTGGPRNVVNQYF.

The gene calls are TRBV24-1 and TRBJ2-2; the D gene is possibly TRBD2 (6 bases). CDR3 length: 16 amino acids. Germline assignment: CDR1 KGHDR and CDR2 SFDVKD. Trimming took off 0 bases at V and 0 bases at J, with 7 bases between the two ends. In DNA form, the CDR3 reads TGTGCCACCAGTGATTTGGGGGAGGCGAACACCGGGGAGCTGTTTTTT. Translation: CATSDLGEANTGELFF.

This clonotype showed up many times. This rearrangement joins TRBV2 to TRBJ1-5; D is unresolved. V was clipped by 2 bases and J by 0 bases, with 5 bases between them. The CDR3 has 14 amino acids. Per germline, CDR1 SNHLY and CDR2 FYNNEI. CDR3 loop: CASSEWFSNQPQHF. As DNA, the CDR3 is TGTGCCAGCAGTGAATGGTTTAGCAATCAGCCCCAGCATTTT.

This clonotype came up many times. The chain recombines TRBV20-1 with TRBJ2-3; D could derive from TRBD1 or TRBD2 (5 bases each). Looked up from germline, CDR1 is DFQATT and CDR2 is SNEGSKA (reference sequence). Between the trimmed V and J ends, which lost 3 bases and 4 bases, there was a span of 26 bases. The CDR3 length is 18 residues. In DNA form, the CDR3 reads TGCAGTGCTAGCCCCAGTCGGGACGTCCCGTATATCGCAGATACGCAGTATTTT. Translated: CSASPSRDVPYIADTQYF.

The V gene is TRBV27, the J gene TRBJ2-7; possible D gene TRBD1, 5 bases. The CDR3 is 15 amino acids. Trimming took 2 bases from V and 2 from J, leaving 13 bases between them. Germline CDR1 MNHEY, CDR2 SMNVEV (reference sequence). CDR3 sequence: CASSLRGYGAYEQYF. In nucleotides, the CDR3 is TGTGCCAGCAGTTTAAGGGGTTATGGAGCCTACGAGCAGTACTTC.

The V gene is TRBV28, the J gene TRBJ2-5; D call uncertain. V gave up 5 bases and J gave up 9 bases, with 7 bases separating them. The CDR3 is 10 amino acids. In germline, CDR1 is MDHEN, CDR2 SYDVKM. Written as DNA, the CDR3 is TGTGCCAGCAGTACTAAGGCCCAGTACTTC. It yields the protein CASSTKAQYF.

This chain links TRBV30 with TRBJ2-7; D not resolved. The germline V gene has CDR1 GTSNPN and CDR2 SVGIG (reference sequence). The CDR3 loop spans 11 amino acids. V lost 5 bases, J lost 5 bases, and 10 bases lay in between. The CDR3 nucleotides are TGTGCCTGGCACGCGTGGAACGAGCAGTACTTC. Translation gives CAWHAWNEQYF.

This clonotype occurred a few times. This chain joins TRBV6-2 or TRBV6-3 and TRBJ2-7; TRBD2 matches at 7 bases. The CDR3 covers 13 residues. Looked up from germline, CDR1 is MNHEY and CDR2 is SVGEGT. The ends lost 0 bases at V and 5 bases at J; junction bases unmatched: 1. As DNA, the CDR3 is TGTGCCAGCAGTTACTCGACTAGCAACGAGCAGTACTTC. This translates into CASSYSTSNEQYF.

This clonotype turned up a few times. This chain connects TRBV15 to TRBJ2-7; the match to TRBD1 covers 9 bases. Losses at the gene ends were 2 bases for V and 6 bases for J; bases not matched to a gene: 8. The CDR3 has 15 residues. Per the germline V gene, CDR1 is LNHNV and CDR2 is YYDKDF (reference sequence). The chain's CDR3 is CATSRSGTGRAEQYF. CDR3 DNA: TGTGCCACCAGCAGATCCGGGACAGGGAGGGCCGAGCAGTACTTC.

The genes are TRBV5-5 and TRBJ2-6; D is ambiguous. From germline, CDR1 is SGHKS and CDR2 YYEKEE (reference sequence). V lost 4 bases and J 5 bases, leaving 13 bases between the germline ends. This CDR3 region has 15 residues. The chain's CDR3 is CASSVGRGWANVLTF. The CDR3 DNA is TGTGCCAGCAGCGTGGGTCGAGGTTGGGCCAACGTCCTGACTTTC. Together with reference TRBV5-5 and TRBJ2-6, the CDR3 gives the full variable domain: DAGVTQSPTHLIKTRGQQVTLRCSPISGHKSVSWYQQVLGQGPQFIFQYYEKEERGRGNFPDRFSARQFPNYSSELNVNALLLGDSALYLCASSVGRGWANVLTFGAGSRLTVL.

Of note for this clonotype: This sequence may be a read error, since a much larger clone differs from it by one base. The chain combines TRBV18 with TRBJ1-6; D is undetermined. The CDR3 is 13 amino acids. The germline V gene encodes CDR1 KGHSH and CDR2 LQKENI. The CDR3 DNA is TGTGCCAGCCCACCAGCTTATCATTCACCCCTCCACTTT. Residues: CASPPAYHSPLHF.

This clonotype showed up just a few times. J is TRBJ2-5 and V is TRBV5-1, with TRBD2 matching over 10 bases. CDR3 length: 16 residues. V lost 6 bases to trimming and J lost 2 bases; unmatched junction nucleotides: 10. Germline lookup yields CDR1 SGHRS and CDR2 YFSETQ. The CDR3 region has the DNA TGCGCCAGCAACCGAAGCGGGAGGGAGGAACAAGAGACCCAGTACTTC. Its translation is CASNRSGREEQETQYF.

The chain couples TRBV20-1 to TRBJ2-7; D unresolved. Germline CDR1 is DFQATT and CDR2 is SNEGSKA (reference sequence). This CDR3 region has 13 residues. Trimming cost V 6 bases and J 2 bases, with 14 bases left between them. CDR3 loop: CSAPAIYPYEQYF. CDR3 nucleotides: TGCAGTGCCCCTGCGATATACCCCTACGAGCAGTACTTC.

This clonotype was seen a handful of times. J is TRBJ2-7 and V is TRBV10-2; D ambiguous. CDR1 WSHSY and CDR2 SAAADI come from the germline V gene. V shed 0 bases and J shed 2 bases, with 11 bases lying between them. The CDR3 length is 15 residues. The CDR3, as DNA: TGCGCCAGCAGTGAGTCGATTGGGCAAGCCTACGAGCAGTACTTC. Translated: CASSESIGQAYEQYF.

This clonotype has ten or more counts. The chain carries TRBV6-2 or TRBV6-3 and TRBJ2-7; the match to TRBD1 covers 8 bases. This CDR3 contains 14 residues. The germline V gene encodes CDR1 MNHEY and CDR2 SVGEGT. V trimming: 5 bases; J trimming: 5 bases; junction bases outside the gene matches: 8. The CDR3 DNA follows: TGTGCCAGCAGTAATCCCGACAGGGGCGACGAGCAGTACTTC. Its protein is CASSNPDRGDEQYF.

This clonotype was detected many times. CDR3 DNA sequence: TGTGCCAGCACCCAAGGGGACATACTCTACGAGCAGTACTTC. Amino acids: CASTQGDILYEQYF. The chain uses TRBV12-3 or TRBV12-4 and TRBJ2-7; a weak D match, TRBD1 (6 bases). The CDR3 runs 14 residues. Trimming pared 7 bases from V and 3 bases from J, leaving 16 bases between.

The sample holds many counts of this clonotype. The V call is TRBV6-1, the J call TRBJ2-7; no reliable D call. The CDR3 is 17 residues long. Germline lookup yields CDR1 MNHNS and CDR2 SASEGT. V dropped 1 base and J dropped 4 bases, with 20 bases sitting between them. CDR3 sequence (DNA): TGTGCCAGCAGTGAAGGTTTAGTGCTTGCCCTTTCTTACGAGCAGTACTTC. Amino acids: CASSEGLVLALSYEQYF.

This clonotype appeared many times. This sequence joins TRBV6-1 and TRBJ2-5; 8 bases fit TRBD1. This CDR3 is built from 14 residues. Per the germline V gene, CDR1 is MNHNS and CDR2 is SASEGT. The V and J ends lost 4 bases and 6 bases, in that order; junction bases with no gene match: 7. CDR3 loop: CASSAGDRGKTQYF. CDR3 DNA sequence: TGTGCCAGCAGTGCCGGAGACAGGGGAAAGACCCAGTACTTC.

This clonotype was seen a few times. This chain links TRBV7-3 with TRBJ2-3; D is possibly TRBD1 (5 bases). CDR1 and CDR2 (germline): SGHTA, FQGTGA. V was trimmed by 0 bases and J by 2 bases, leaving 9 bases between them. There are 15 residues in the CDR3. CDR3 residues: CASSLTGLLTDTQYF. DNA of the CDR3: TGTGCCAGCAGCTTAACGGGGCTGCTCACAGATACGCAGTATTTT. The whole variable domain, filled in from reference TRBV7-3 and TRBJ2-3, reads GAGVSQTPSNKVTEKGKYVELRCDPISGHTALYWYRQSLGQGPEFLIYFQGTGAADDSGLPNDRFFAVRPEGSVSTLKIQRTERGDSAVYLCASSLTGLLTDTQYFGPGTRLTVL.

This clonotype was picked up many times. In DNA, the CDR3 is TGTGCCAGCAGCCATAAGCAGGGCGGGAGCTTTACCTACGAGCAGTACTTC. Protein: CASSHKQGGSFTYEQYF. The chain has TRBV11-2 and TRBJ2-7; 7 bases are shared with TRBD2. Germline V gene lookup returns CDR1 SGHAT and CDR2 FQNNGV. This CDR3 region has 17 residues. V trimming: 5 bases; J trimming: 2 bases; junction bases outside the gene matches: 15.